This T cell receptor beta chain emerged from a study of CD8 T cells in Susac syndrome. The V and J ends lost 0 bases and 6 bases respectively, with 8 bases between them. This CDR3 is built from 13 residues. The germline gives CDR1 MDHEN, CDR2 SYDVKM. Random hexamers were used to reverse transcribe about 0.5 to 1 ug of RNA. Multiplex PCR with immunoSEQ amplified the TCR beta CDR3 across 54 Vbeta and 13 Jbeta. TCRdb recomputed calls from the immunoSEQ multiplex PCR reads with MiXCR, one row per CDR3 protein. The profile covers fewer than 200,000 distinct CDR3 sequences, with 90% to 95% appearing a single time and 0.1% to 0.12% taken by the ten largest. It was negative isolation that provided the CD8+ and CD4+ T cells, whereas TEMRA cells were enriched by FACS.

Source material: CD4+ T cells from PBMCs. The clonotype comes from a human donor in good health. The V and J genes are TRBV28 and TRBJ1-2, with D tentatively TRBD1 (6 bases). The CDR3 is CASSLWPGDGYTF. Here the CDR3 DNA reads TGTGCCAGCAGTTTATGGCCAGGGGATGGCTACACCTTC.